These 8 T cell receptor beta chains came from one sample sequenced in a study of T cell responses to AZD1222 COVID-19 vaccine (dated by TCRdb to the early 2020s). The library came from the immunoSEQ multiplex PCR assay. TCRdb stores this immuneACCESS table with in-frame sequences only. Part of the clones is absent; in the studies checked, under half of the shortfall reflects unresolved V genes, and no reason is known for the rest. The sample has tens of thousands of clones on record, about 81% of them singletons. 26% of the sample rests with the top ten. Taken with the paper, the label for time point translates to: about 28 days (+/-7) after the second vaccine dose. The specimen was peripheral blood, collected 28 days after the second AZD1222 dose. The receptors come from an adult who received the AZD1222 COVID-19 vaccine.

The chain links TRBV19 to TRBJ2-7; TRBD2 aligns across 8 bases. Losses at the gene ends were 1 base for V and 2 bases for J; bases not matched to a gene: 4. Germline V gives CDR1 LNHDA, CDR2 SQIVND (reference sequence). The CDR3 runs to 15 residues. Here the CDR3 DNA reads TGTGCCAGTAGTATAGGTAATAGCGGGACCTACGAGCAGTACTTC. The encoded protein is CASSIGNSGTYEQYF.

The chain recombines TRBV6-2 or TRBV6-3 with TRBJ2-3; TRBD2 might be the D (6 bases). The V end lost 5 bases, the J end lost 4 bases, and 19 bases lay between the germline ends. This CDR3 comprises 16 residues. Germline V lookup: CDR1 MNHEY, CDR2 SVGEGT. CDR3 sequence: CASSHITQWEADTQYF. In DNA form, the CDR3 reads TGTGCCAGCAGTCACATAACCCAGTGGGAGGCAGATACGCAGTATTTT.

The gene calls are TRBV7-8 and TRBJ2-7, with 8 positions matching TRBD1. The V and J ends lost 5 bases and 2 bases, in that order; junction bases with no gene match: 5. The CDR3 runs to 14 residues. The germline gives CDR1 SGHVS, CDR2 FQNEAQ. This CDR3 is CASSQNRGTYEQYF. CDR3 coding DNA: TGTGCCAGCAGCCAAAACAGGGGGACCTACGAGCAGTACTTC.

The CDR3, as DNA: TGTGCCAGCAGTTCGTATCCTGGGGGCTCCTATAATTCACCCCTCCACTTT. It codes for CASSSYPGGSYNSPLHF. The chain has TRBV28 and TRBJ1-6; a possible D gene is TRBD1 (5 bases). V was trimmed by 4 bases and J by 0 bases, leaving 13 bases between them. The CDR3 length is 17 residues. Germline V gene sequence: CDR1 MDHEN, CDR2 SYDVKM.

The chain couples TRBV5-3 to TRBJ2-6; possible D gene TRBD1, 5 bases. TRBV5-3 is reported as an ORF; its role is uncertain. CDR3 length: 17 residues. The ends were cut back, 4 bases at V and 3 bases at J, with 17 bases in the middle. The CDR3 DNA is TGTGCCAGAAGCGCCGTTTCCCAGGGTAATGGGGCCAACGTCCTGACTTTC. It is translated as CARSAVSQGNGANVLTF.

Only a few counts were recorded for this clone. The chain employs TRBV19 and TRBJ1-2; D uncertain. Germline CDR1 LNHDA, CDR2 SQIVND (reference sequence). This CDR3 spans 12 amino acids. V dropped 7 bases and J dropped 4 bases, with 10 bases sitting between them. CDR3 in DNA: TGTGCCAGTACCCCCGGGAGCTATGGCTACACCTTC. Residues: CASTPGSYGYTF.

This clone was seen more than once but under ten times. The genes are TRBV7-9 and TRBJ2-1; D is undetermined. This CDR3 contains 10 residues. V lost 5 bases and J 13 bases, leaving 9 bases between the germline ends. CDR1 is SEHNR and CDR2 is FQNEAQ in the germline V gene (reference sequence). This CDR3 is CASSVVDQFF. The CDR3, as DNA: TGTGCCAGCAGCGTCGTGGATCAGTTCTTC.

The V gene is TRBV6-5, the J gene TRBJ1-5; no clear D. This CDR3 spans 14 amino acids. Looked up from germline, CDR1 is MNHEY and CDR2 is SVGAGI. The V end was cut by 6 bases, the J end by 3 bases, with 12 bases between. Here the CDR3 reads CASRLRPVNQPQHF. CDR3 DNA: TGTGCCAGCAGACTACGGCCAGTCAATCAGCCCCAGCATTTT.